This T cell receptor beta chain derives from a study of shared clonotypes between healthy human individuals. Study outcomes and limitations: Of the naive CD4 clonotypes, around 5% were shared across a handful of donors.

Negatively enriched CD4+ T cells were divided by CD45RA into naive and memory. CDR3 length: 15 amino acids. J lost 3 bases, V lost 2 bases, and 4 bases had no gene match. The germline gives CDR1 MGHRA, CDR2 YSYEKL. The DNA input per sorted-subset replicate PCR was about 0.2 ug, corresponding to around 28,000 T cell genomes. Produced via immunoSEQ multiplex PCR; TCRdb's table is partial and in-frame only. This table has some 680,000 clones, less than 80% appearing once. As regards this clone: Its cognate antigen is unknown.

The receptor was isolated from a woman aged 25-40 years in good health. Sequencing was carried out using memory CD4+ T cells sorted from blood. The subset here: CD45RA-negative fraction. The chain links TRBV4-1 to TRBJ2-3; 8 bases fit TRBD1. In DNA form, the CDR3 reads TGCGCCAGCAGCCAACACGGGACAGGTACAGATACGCAGTATTTT. Its protein product is CASSQHGTGTDTQYF.